The present T cell receptor (beta chain) was sequenced within a study of cytomegalovirus exposure and HLA in healthy donors. CDR3 length: 14 amino acids. Trimming stripped 5 bases from V and 5 bases from J, with 15 bases between. Germline V gives CDR1 MNHEY, CDR2 SVGAGI. Comment on this clone: Its specificity is not known.

PCR used 60 Vbeta primers and 13 Jbeta primers. Clones were read by immunoSEQ multiplex PCR, and TCRdb kept only the in-frame ones, dropping some. The table lists some 85,000 clones, roughly three quarters of them singletons. Study results and caveats: TCR beta sequences numbering around 15,000 were associated with HLA alleles at 0.05 false discovery rate in a later analysis.

Material for sequencing was PBMCs. This TCR was recovered from a man aged 35 to 55 in good health and CMV-seronegative. The chain couples TRBV6-5 to TRBJ2-5, with D uncertain. Written as DNA, the CDR3 is TGTGCCAGCAGTGGTGCTACGGGTTGGGAGACCCAGTACTTC. Its translation is CASSGATGWETQYF.